Reported below is one T cell receptor (beta chain). The CDR3 runs 16 residues. In germline, CDR1 is SGHRS, CDR2 YFSETQ. V dropped 1 base and J dropped 1 base, with 12 bases sitting between them. The sample comes from a study of blood T cell repertoires in COVID-19. Repertoires were generated with immunoSEQ multiplex PCR, while TCRdb's copy carries only in-frame clones and drops some. The table includes 160,000 or so clones, 81% detected once. The receptor was derived from a man in his sixties with active or convalescent COVID-19. V is TRBV5-1 and J is TRBJ2-4; possible D gene TRBD1, 6 bases. The sample comprised peripheral blood. The CDR3 here is CASSLTLQGAKNIQYF. The CDR3, as DNA: TGCGCCAGCAGCTTGACTCTCCAGGGGGCCAAAAACATTCAGTACTTC.